This T cell receptor beta chain was identified during a study of shared clonotypes between healthy human individuals. Across the study: The cohort comprised a couple of women and a few men. Their ages spanned 18 to 49 years. The study's findings and limits: Roughly 5% of naive CD4 clonotypes were common to several donors.

With respect to this clone: Its antigen remains unknown.

CD45RO-negative cells were positively selected for CCR7, leaving out terminally differentiated effector memory CD45RA+ cells. Repertoires were generated with immunoSEQ multiplex PCR, while TCRdb's copy carries only in-frame clones and drops some. The data contain about 2.1 million clones, about 92% of them singletons. There are 17 residues in the CDR3. Trimming took off 7 bases at V and 0 bases at J, with 19 bases between the two ends. From germline, CDR1 is MDHEN and CDR2 SYDVKM. The sequence was collected from a man aged 18 to 29 in good health. Some clones in this sample may be carry-over from other donors' samples. The sample taken for sequencing was naive CD8+ T cells from PBMCs. This chain links TRBV28 with TRBJ2-1; D unresolved. The CDR3 loop is CASTFTETPLSYNEQFF. CDR3 DNA sequence: TGTGCCAGCACTTTCACTGAGACACCTCTCTCCTACAATGAGCAGTTCTTC.